This T cell receptor beta chain was sequenced in a study of blood T cell repertoires in COVID-19. About the research overall: Italy, Spain and the United States were the sources of the convalescent and acute COVID-19 samples. T cells, B-cell-depleted T cells, or PBMCs provided the cDNA or gDNA that served as material.

Under the authors' procedure: Estimated nucleated cell counts came from reference gene primer amplification. The method was immunoSEQ multiplex PCR; TCRdb's version includes in-frame clones alone and lacks a portion of them. Clone size and V and J calls were adopted from that table, with D and trimming inferred from the DNA. Counted here are about 140,000 clones, roughly four fifths occurring once; the ten biggest clones make up 8.8%. The CDR3 consists of 12 residues. V gave up 8 bases and J gave up 9 bases; unmatched junction bases: 6. Germline V gene lookup returns CDR1 MDHEN and CDR2 SYDVKM. This clone showed up just a few times.

The TCR comes from a woman of 80 years or more in a cohort sampled during active or convalescent COVID-19. The sequencing input was peripheral blood. This chain joins TRBV28 and TRBJ1-5; 8 nucleotides align to TRBD1. CDR3 region: CASGQGSGPQHF. In nucleotides, the CDR3 is TGTGCCAGCGGACAGGGATCAGGGCCCCAGCATTTT.